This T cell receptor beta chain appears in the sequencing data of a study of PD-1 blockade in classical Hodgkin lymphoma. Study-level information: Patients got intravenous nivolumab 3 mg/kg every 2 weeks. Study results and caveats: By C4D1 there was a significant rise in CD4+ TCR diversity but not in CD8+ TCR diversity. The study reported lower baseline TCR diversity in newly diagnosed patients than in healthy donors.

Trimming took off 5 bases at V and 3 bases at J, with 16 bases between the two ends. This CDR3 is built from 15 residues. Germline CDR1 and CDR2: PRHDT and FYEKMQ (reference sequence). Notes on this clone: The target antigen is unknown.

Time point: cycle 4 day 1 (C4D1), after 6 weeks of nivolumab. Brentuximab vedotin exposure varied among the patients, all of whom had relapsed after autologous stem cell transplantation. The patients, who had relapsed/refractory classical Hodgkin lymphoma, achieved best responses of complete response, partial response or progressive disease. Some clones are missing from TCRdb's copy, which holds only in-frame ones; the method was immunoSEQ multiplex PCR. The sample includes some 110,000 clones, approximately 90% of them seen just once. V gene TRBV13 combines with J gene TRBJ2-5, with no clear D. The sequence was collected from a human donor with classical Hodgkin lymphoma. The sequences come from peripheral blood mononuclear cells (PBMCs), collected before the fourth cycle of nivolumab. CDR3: CASSKSSGTKETQYF. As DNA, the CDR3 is TGTGCCAGCAGCAAGAGCTCCGGCACAAAAGAGACCCAGTACTTC.